The 24 T cell receptor beta chains given below trace back to one sample, sequenced in a study of T cells in Graves' hyperthyroidism and ophthalmopathy (dated by TCRdb to the late 2010s). The library was made by multiplex PCR. This sample was sequenced with an Illumina HiSeq 2000. TCR beta CDR3 regions were amplified from RNA transcripts. For the first round of RT-PCR on the TCR CDR3, the HTBI primer set was used together with the Qiagen OneStep RT-PCR kit. TCRdb cleaned the public reads at Q25 with fastp, built clones with MiXCR and kept in-frame beta chains. For every CDR3 protein sequence, its rows merge into one entry that carries the most common genes and DNA. The sample table holds hundreds of thousands of distinct CDR3 sequences, of which about 20% were seen once. Of the sample, 47% falls within the top ten clones. The specimen was blood. These receptors were taken from a man aged 35 to 55 with Graves' ophthalmopathy.

This clonotype was detected only a few times. The chain recombines TRBV7-8 with TRBJ1-2, with 7 bases matching TRBD1. Germline CDR1 and CDR2: SGHVS and FQNEAQ. The trim removed 1 base at V and 2 bases at J, leaving 7 bases unmatched. This CDR3 comprises 16 residues. CDR3 nucleotides: TGTGCCAGCAGCTTAGTCCCGGGACAGAAAAACTATGGCTACACCTTC. Amino acids: CASSLVPGQKNYGYTF.

V and J are TRBV20-1 and TRBJ2-1, with TRBD2 identical over 12 bases. The CDR3 is 15 residues long. Germline CDR1 DFQATT, CDR2 SNEGSKA (reference sequence). V lost 6 bases and J lost 6; bases outside the gene matches: 9. This chain's CDR3 is CSARPGLAGSNEQFF. CDR3 coding DNA: TGCAGTGCCAGACCGGGACTAGCGGGTTCCAATGAGCAGTTCTTC.

This clonotype was seen a handful of times. This chain joins TRBV2 and TRBJ2-3; the D is unclear. V was pared by 7 bases and J by 2 bases, with 10 bases between. CDR1 SNHLY and CDR2 FYNNEI come from the germline V gene. There are 13 residues in the CDR3. CDR3 sequence (DNA): TGTGCCAGCAACTTGCGGCACACAGATACGCAGTATTTT. Encoded protein: CASNLRHTDTQYF.

This clonotype appeared many times. The rearrangement joins TRBV20-1 to TRBJ2-5; no clear D gene. CDR3 length: 11 amino acids. Germline V gives CDR1 DFQATT, CDR2 SNEGSKA (reference sequence). V shed 2 bases and J shed 7 bases, with 8 bases lying between them. The CDR3 sequence: CSARPEGTQYF. The CDR3 bases are TGCAGTGCTAGACCCGAAGGGACCCAGTACTTC.

This clonotype was counted ten times or more. The V and J genes are TRBV6-1 and TRBJ2-7; TRBD1 agrees at 9 bases. There are 16 residues in the CDR3. CDR1 is MNHNS and CDR2 is SASEGT in the germline V gene. With V trimmed by 6 bases and J by 3 bases, 12 bases remained unmatched. The CDR3 sequence: CASSPLLGTGNYEQYF. The CDR3 coding sequence is TGTGCCAGCAGCCCCCTTTTAGGGACAGGGAACTACGAGCAGTACTTC.

V and J are TRBV9 and TRBJ2-3; 7 bases agree with TRBD1. V trimming: 3 bases; J trimming: 3 bases; junction bases outside the gene matches: 7. This CDR3 contains 15 residues. The V gene's germline CDR1 is SGDLS and CDR2 YYNGEE. The CDR3 nucleotides are TGTGCCAGCAGCGCCCAACAGGGGAATACAGATACGCAGTATTTT. Protein product: CASSAQQGNTDTQYF. The full variable domain, completed using reference TRBV9 and TRBJ2-3, is DSGVTQTPKHLITATGQRVTLRCSPRSGDLSVYWYQQSLDQGLQFLIQYYNGEERAKGNILERFSAQQFPDLHSELNLSSLELGDSALYFCASSAQQGNTDTQYFGPGTRLTVL.

The rearrangement uses TRBV7-3 and TRBJ2-3; 10 nucleotides agree with TRBD2. CDR1 is SGHTA and CDR2 is FQGTGA in the germline V gene. Unmatched junction bases numbered 6, after V lost 5 bases and J lost 1 base. The CDR3 spans 16 residues. DNA of the CDR3: TGTGCCAGCAGCCCCGGCGGACTAGCGGGCACAGATACGCAGTATTTT. Translated: CASSPGGLAGTDTQYF.

This sequence joins TRBV20-1 and TRBJ2-5, with D perhaps matching TRBD1 (6 bases). Trimming pared 3 bases from V and 5 bases from J, leaving 16 bases between. Per the germline V gene, CDR1 is DFQATT and CDR2 is SNEGSKA (reference sequence). CDR3 length: 14 residues. The CDR3 DNA follows: TGCAGTGCTAGGACTCCCACAGGGCGGGAGACCCAGTACTTC. This sequence encodes CSARTPTGRETQYF.

This clonotype was observed a handful of times. The V gene is TRBV5-4, the J gene TRBJ2-7; perhaps TRBD2 as D (6 bases). V lost 3 bases and J 3 bases, leaving 16 bases between the germline ends. Germline V lookup: CDR1 SGHNT, CDR2 YYREEE (reference sequence). CDR3 size: 15 residues. The CDR3 DNA is TGTGCCAGCAGCTCTCCGACTAGAAGCCACTACGAGCAGTACTTC. Translation: CASSSPTRSHYEQYF.

As for this clonotype: This may arise from a read error, as a much more abundant clone is one base away. The chain recombines TRBV20-1 with TRBJ2-1, with D tentatively TRBD2 (6 bases). CDR1 and CDR2 (germline): DFQATT, SNEGSKA (reference sequence). This CDR3 spans 14 amino acids. The CDR3 coding sequence is TGCAGTGCTCCCCCAGGGACTTACTACGATGAGCAGTTCTTC. The encoded protein is CSAPPGTYYDEQFF.

This clonotype was counted at least ten times. This CDR3 reads CASSFSVGGTTDTQYF. The DNA of the CDR3 is TGCGCCAGCAGCTTTTCTGTCGGGGGGACCACAGATACGCAGTATTTT. The chain combines TRBV5-1 with TRBJ2-3; TRBD2 aligns across 7 bases. The CDR3 has 16 amino acids. Germline V lookup: CDR1 SGHRS, CDR2 YFSETQ. Losses at the gene ends were 2 bases for V and 2 bases for J; bases not matched to a gene: 8.

V gene TRBV6-1 combines with J gene TRBJ2-3; 8 bases are a match to TRBD1. CDR1 MNHNS and CDR2 SASEGT come from the germline V gene. This CDR3 contains 15 residues. V trimming: 6 bases; J trimming: 2 bases; junction bases outside the gene matches: 7. CDR3 coding DNA: TGTGCCAGCAGCTGGACAGGGCCCGCCACAGATACGCAGTATTTT. Its protein is CASSWTGPATDTQYF.

This rearrangement joins TRBV7-9 to TRBJ1-2; the D is unclear. Germline CDR1 is SEHNR and CDR2 is FQNEAQ (reference sequence). CDR3 length: 14 residues. V was trimmed by 5 bases and J by 5 bases, leaving 15 bases between them. In nucleotides, the CDR3 is TGTGCCAGCAGCCCGATCCTGGGTGGATATGGCTACACCTTC. It yields the protein CASSPILGGYGYTF.

The chain combines TRBV11-3 with TRBJ2-1, with D possibly matching TRBD2 (6 bases). Between the trimmed V and J ends, which lost 2 bases and 7 bases, there was a span of 12 bases. The CDR3 totals 14 residues. Germline CDR1 is SGHNT and CDR2 is YENEEA. CDR3 DNA: TGTGCCAGCAGCTTATTCTCTGGAGGGAATGAGCAGTTCTTC. It codes for CASSLFSGGNEQFF.

This clonotype was detected a few times. This CDR3 is CASSLGPRDGETQYF. In nucleotides, the CDR3 is TGTGCCAGCAGCTTGGGCCCTAGGGATGGGGAGACCCAGTACTTC. J is TRBJ2-5 and V is TRBV7-8; D unresolved. The CDR3 length is 15 residues. Germline loops: CDR1 SGHVS, CDR2 FQNEAQ. V dropped 3 bases and J dropped 5 bases, with 16 bases sitting between them.

Concerning this clonotype itself: A read error may be the cause here, since a much bigger clone is one base away. CDR3 sequence: CASSFEYEQYF. The CDR3 DNA sequence: TGCGCCAGCAGCTTTGAGTACGAGCAGTACTTC. The rearrangement joins TRBV5-1 to TRBJ2-7; D gene ambiguous. V lost 2 bases to trimming and J lost 4 bases, with 4 bases between them. The CDR3 sequence is 11 residues long. Germline V CDR1 and CDR2: SGHRS, YFSETQ.

This clonotype has just a few counts. This chain uses TRBV28 with TRBJ1-2; D may be TRBD1 (5 bases). Germline lookup yields CDR1 MDHEN and CDR2 SYDVKM. Trimming shortened V by 6 bases and J by 0 bases, and 14 bases separated the two germline ends. This CDR3 comprises 15 residues. The CDR3 DNA reads TGTGCCAGCAGCGCCACAGGTTTAGCTAACTATGGCTACACCTTC. It yields the protein CASSATGLANYGYTF.

The chain carries TRBV9 and TRBJ2-1; 13 bases are shared with TRBD2. J was trimmed by 13 bases and V by 1 base; bases with no gene match: 2. Germline CDR1 is SGDLS and CDR2 is YYNGEE. This CDR3 has 13 residues. Here the CDR3 reads CASSVTSGRGQFF. The CDR3 DNA sequence: TGTGCCAGCAGCGTAACTAGCGGGAGGGGCCAGTTCTTC.

This clonotype has more than one count but fewer than ten. This chain links TRBV7-2 with TRBJ2-3; no clear D gene. The CDR3 contains 14 residues. The germline V and J ends were trimmed by 3 bases and 4 bases, with 11 bases remaining between them. The germline V gene encodes CDR1 SGHTA and CDR2 FQGNSA. The CDR3 here is CASSFGVGADTQYF. For the CDR3, the DNA is TGTGCCAGCAGCTTCGGTGTGGGTGCAGATACGCAGTATTTT.

Worth noting for this clonotype: The junction shows a germline mismatch at one end, possibly a read error. V and J are TRBV7-9 and TRBJ2-3; TRBD2 aligns across 10 bases. This CDR3 has 17 amino acids. Germline CDR1 SEHNR, CDR2 FQNEAQ (reference sequence). CDR3 in amino acids: CASSLAGVAGATDTQYF. CDR3 nucleotides: TGTGCCAGCAGCCTAGCGGGGGTAGCTGGGGCGACAGATACGCAGTATTTT.

The CDR3 DNA sequence: TGTGCCAGCAGTTTAATCATGCGGGGAGATACGCAGTATTTT. This gives the protein CASSLIMRGDTQYF. V and J are TRBV12-3 or TRBV12-4 and TRBJ2-3; a weak D match, TRBD2 (6 bases). Trimming left V 2 bases short and J 5 bases short, with 11 bases between. The CDR3 length is 14 residues.

This chain joins TRBV4-3 and TRBJ2-1, with 8 positions matching TRBD2. CDR3 length: 16 residues. V dropped 1 base and J dropped 5; count of bases not matched to a gene: 7. From germline, CDR1 is LGHNA and CDR2 YSLEER. The CDR3 region has the DNA TGCGCCAGCAGCCAAGCACCACTAGCGGCTAACAATGAGCAGTTCTTC. Translating gives CASSQAPLAANNEQFF.

This clonotype has only a few counts. The chain has TRBV10-3 and TRBJ2-1; the D gene is possibly TRBD2 (6 bases). The germline gives CDR1 ENHRY, CDR2 SYGVKD. Trimming took off 11 bases at V and 4 bases at J, with 18 bases between the two ends. CDR3 length equals 14 residues. The CDR3 protein is CAAGFAREYNEQFF. The DNA of the CDR3 is TGTGCCGCGGGGTTTGCGAGGGAATACAATGAGCAGTTCTTC.

This chain uses TRBV12-3 or TRBV12-4 with TRBJ2-3; D not certain. The CDR3 has 12 residues. V lost 3 bases and J 12 bases, leaving 13 bases between the germline ends. The CDR3 DNA follows: TGTGCCAGCAGTTTGGCCGCTGCATCACAGTATTTT. It specifies CASSLAAASQYF.